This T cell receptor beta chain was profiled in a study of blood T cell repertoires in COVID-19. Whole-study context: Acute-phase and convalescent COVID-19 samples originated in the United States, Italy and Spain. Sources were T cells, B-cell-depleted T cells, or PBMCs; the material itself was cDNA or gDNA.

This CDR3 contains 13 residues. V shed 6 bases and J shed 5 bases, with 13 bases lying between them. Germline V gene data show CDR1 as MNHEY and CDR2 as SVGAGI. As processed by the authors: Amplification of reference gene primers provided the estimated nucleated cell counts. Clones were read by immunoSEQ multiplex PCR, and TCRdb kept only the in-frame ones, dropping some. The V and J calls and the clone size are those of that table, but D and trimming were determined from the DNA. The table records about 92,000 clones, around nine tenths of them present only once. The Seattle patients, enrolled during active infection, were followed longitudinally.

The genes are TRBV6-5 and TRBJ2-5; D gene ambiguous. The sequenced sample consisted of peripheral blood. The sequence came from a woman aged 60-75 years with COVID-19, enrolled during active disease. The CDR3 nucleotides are TGTGCCAGCAGCCTCCAAGCCGCGGAGACCCAGTACTTC. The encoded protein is CASSLQAAETQYF.